These T cell receptor beta chains were read from a single sample in a study of cytotoxic CD8 clonotypes in ibrutinib-treated CLL. Data came from immunoSEQ multiplex PCR; TCRdb stores just in-frame clones and leaves some out. The data hold tens of thousands of clones, with about 65% observed a single time. Source: PBMCs, taken after 12 months of ibrutinib treatment. These receptors came from a human donor with chronic lymphocytic leukemia. Both conserved end residues are part of each CDR3. Not every row has a clone size; where given, it reads once, few, many or a size class.

.	TRBV27	TRBJ2-1	CASSLTGTAHYNEQFF
few	TRBV7-2	TRBJ2-1	CASSYRGWGPFF
.	TRBV28	TRBJ2-7	CASSLLFGGQQTYEQYF
.	TRBV5-1	TRBJ2-5	CASSLVGQAAETQYF
.	TRBV2	TRBJ1-5	CASSAGYNQPQHF
.	TRBV7-9	TRBJ2-1	CASSLDMGIANEQFF
.	TRBV6-6	TRBJ2-3	CASSPVSGQGQNTQYF
.	TRBV28	TRBJ2-1	CASTDRPNEQFF
.	TRBV19	TRBJ2-1	CASSLPSLAGKDNEQFF
.	TRBV6-5	TRBJ1-1	CASSATGWTEAFF
.	TRBV7-2	TRBJ2-1	CASSLIPGGQDEQFF
.	TRBV7-8	TRBJ2-7	CASSFGTSFPGGQYF
.	TRBV2	TRBJ2-7	CASSVDRGPYEQYF
.	TRBV5-1	TRBJ1-1	CASSRQDANTEAFF
.	TRBV9	TRBJ2-1	CASSATLSFSGRIPSYNEQFF
.	TRBV6-5	TRBJ2-7	CASSFSGRASEQYF
.	TRBV28	TRBJ1-5	CASSFRGSHQPQHF
once	TRBV9	TRBJ1-2	CASSDNRDGRIKGYGYTF
.	TRBV5-4	TRBJ2-2	CASSSGQFTGELFF
few	TRBV28	TRBJ1-2	CASSIGTQSYTF
.	TRBV30	TRBJ1-3	CAWTGGLFGNTIYF
few	TRBV27	TRBJ2-7	CASSLGGFNEQYF
.	TRBV5-1	TRBJ1-2	CASYSGIGYGYTF
.	TRBV15	TRBJ1-4	CATSGGSGGEKLFF
.	TRBV11-2	TRBJ2-1	CASSYTAGPTYNEQFF
.	TRBV7-2	TRBJ1-1	CASKTPGGTEAFF
.	TRBV6-5	TRBJ1-1	CAARDPNTEAFF
.	TRBV6-1	TRBJ2-7	CASSGQSYEQYF
.	TRBV10-2	TRBJ2-3	CASRQGLAGITDTQYF
.	TRBV7-9	TRBJ1-3	CASSLAGQGARGNTIYF
.	TRBV7-9	TRBJ2-1	CASTKPEGEQFF
.	TRBV6-5	TRBJ1-1	CASSYVGDTEAFF
.	TRBV14	TRBJ2-7	CASSHHSGLEQYF
.	TRBV19	TRBJ2-7	CASSIFGTMTTYEQYF
.	TRBV6-1	TRBJ1-5	CAGGTGDQPQHF
.	TRBV7-2	TRBJ2-7	CASSLWAGGYEQYF
.	TRBV5-6	TRBJ2-6	CASSFLQGFAGANVLTF
.	TRBV30	TRBJ1-3	CAWSPGTAGNTIYF
few	TRBV5-4	TRBJ2-1	CASSLDPSSYNEQFF